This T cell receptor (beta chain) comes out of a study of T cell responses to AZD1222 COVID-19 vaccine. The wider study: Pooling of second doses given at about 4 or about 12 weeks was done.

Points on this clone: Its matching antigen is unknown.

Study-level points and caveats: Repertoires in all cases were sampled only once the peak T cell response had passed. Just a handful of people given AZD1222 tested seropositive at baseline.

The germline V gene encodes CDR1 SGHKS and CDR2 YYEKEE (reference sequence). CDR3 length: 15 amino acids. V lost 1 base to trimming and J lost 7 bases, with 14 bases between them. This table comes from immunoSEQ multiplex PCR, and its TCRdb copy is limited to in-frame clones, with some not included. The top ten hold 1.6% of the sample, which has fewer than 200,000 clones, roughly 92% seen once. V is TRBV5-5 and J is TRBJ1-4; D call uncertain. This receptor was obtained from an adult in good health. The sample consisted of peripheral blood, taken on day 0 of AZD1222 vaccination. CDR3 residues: CASSLSWAASEKLFF. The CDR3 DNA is TGTGCCAGCAGCTTGAGCTGGGCCGCGAGTGAAAAACTGTTTTTT.